These T cell receptor beta chains were read from a single sample in a study of blood T cell repertoires in COVID-19. Data came from immunoSEQ multiplex PCR; TCRdb stores just in-frame clones and leaves some out. The sample shows 200,000 to 300,000 clones, approximately 84% of them seen only once. The sample was peripheral blood. These TCRs come from a man over 45 with acute or convalescent COVID-19. Both conserved end residues are trimmed from each CDR3. A D gene is named only where the DNA matches it firmly. Size values are once, few and many counts, or a class for expanded clones, and some rows have none.

clone_size	v_call	d_call	j_call	cdr3_aa
NA	TRBV28	NA	TRBJ1-2	ASSFPPRGYT
NA	TRBV30	NA	TRBJ2-3	AWSVHPVGGPTDTQY
NA	TRBV7-8	NA	TRBJ2-7	ASSQDRRSYEQY
few	TRBV6-1	NA	TRBJ2-1	ASSESSYNEQF
NA	TRBV15	TRBD2	TRBJ2-3	ATSRGTTSGRRDTQY
few	TRBV14	NA	TRBJ1-2	ASSRGDGYT
NA	TRBV3-1/TRBV3-2	TRBD1	TRBJ1-1	ASSHRTGTGRNAEAF
NA	TRBV27	NA	TRBJ1-2	ASSSGVGGYT
NA	TRBV7-9	TRBD2	TRBJ2-3	ASSFLASGQGSTDTQY
NA	TRBV6-5	NA	TRBJ2-1	ASSYVVAGEQF
NA	TRBV5-1	TRBD1	TRBJ2-1	ASSLRDRGNEQF
NA	TRBV18	NA	TRBJ1-2	ASSSAGSPT
NA	TRBV7-9	TRBD1	TRBJ2-7	ASRGQGFYEQY
NA	TRBV24-1	TRBD1	TRBJ1-5	ATSDGTGVVQPQH
NA	TRBV6-1	NA	TRBJ2-7	ASSESGTLAYEQY
NA	TRBV5-4	NA	TRBJ2-7	ASSSDRYSYEQY
few	TRBV30	NA	TRBJ1-1	AWRQNTEAF
NA	TRBV7-2	TRBD2	TRBJ2-1	ASSPQTGTMQF
NA	TRBV7-2	NA	TRBJ1-5	ASSLSQGWGNQPQH
NA	TRBV27	TRBD2	TRBJ2-1	ASSSPGTSAYNEQF
NA	TRBV14	NA	TRBJ2-7	ASSLTVSYEQY
NA	TRBV19	NA	TRBJ1-5	ASISKVRGTRQPQH
NA	TRBV10-3	TRBD1	TRBJ2-1	AIRGAWTGVNEQF
once	TRBV18	TRBD2	TRBJ2-5	ASSPSGGETQY
NA	TRBV19	TRBD1	TRBJ2-1	ASSRDRGLQF
NA	TRBV30	TRBD1	TRBJ1-3	AWTGQGGNTIY
NA	TRBV21-1	NA	TRBJ1-2	AEQGQRANYGYT
NA	TRBV6-5	NA	TRBJ1-4	ASRLQGNEKLF